This is a list of T cell receptor beta chains from one sample in a study of T cells in tuberculosis. TCRdb's table, derived via immunoSEQ multiplex PCR, lists solely in-frame clones and lacks some. There are about 30,000 clones in the sample; approximately 94% occur only once, and about 8% lies in the top ten. Sequenced: PBMCs. Receptor source: a donor aged 10-29 years with latent tuberculosis or without tuberculosis infection. The CDR3 runs from the conserved cysteine through the conserved F or W. The order of the fields is CDR3 length, J gene, D gene, clone size, V gene, CDR3 protein, CDR3 DNA. D genes are given only for firm matches. Clone size, where shown, is once, few, many, or a class for clones that have expanded.

cdr3_length: 15
j_call: TRBJ2-2
d_call: TRBD1
clone_size: -
v_call: TRBV10-3
cdr3_aa: CAIRTGQGNTGELFF
cdr3_nt: TGTGCCATCAGGACGGGACAGGGGAACACCGGGGAGCTGTTTTTT

cdr3_length: 14
j_call: TRBJ2-7
d_call: -
clone_size: once
v_call: TRBV30
cdr3_aa: CAWRLTGHMDEQYF
cdr3_nt: TGTGCCTGGAGATTGACAGGCCACATGGACGAGCAGTACTTC

cdr3_length: 15
j_call: TRBJ2-2
d_call: -
clone_size: -
v_call: TRBV28
cdr3_aa: CASETISTNTGELFF
cdr3_nt: TGTGCCAGCGAGACAATATCTACGAACACCGGGGAGCTGTTTTTT

cdr3_length: 18
j_call: TRBJ1-2
d_call: -
clone_size: -
v_call: TRBV9
cdr3_aa: CASSAPGTPYEGNYGYTF
cdr3_nt: TGTGCCAGCAGCGCCCCCGGGACACCTTATGAGGGGAACTATGGCTACACCTTC

cdr3_length: 15
j_call: TRBJ1-5
d_call: -
clone_size: -
v_call: TRBV5-4
cdr3_aa: CASSQSPIPSEPQHF
cdr3_nt: TGTGCCAGCAGCCAAAGTCCTATCCCCTCTGAGCCCCAGCATTTT

cdr3_length: 13
j_call: TRBJ1-2
d_call: -
clone_size: -
v_call: TRBV18
cdr3_aa: CASSPEASGGYTF
cdr3_nt: TGTGCCAGCTCACCGGAGGCCTCGGGAGGCTACACCTTC

cdr3_length: 16
j_call: TRBJ2-7
d_call: TRBD1
clone_size: -
v_call: TRBV5-1
cdr3_aa: CASSWRQGQGAYEQYF
cdr3_nt: TGCGCCAGCAGCTGGAGACAGGGCCAAGGGGCCTACGAGCAGTACTTC

cdr3_length: 15
j_call: TRBJ1-1
d_call: -
clone_size: -
v_call: TRBV21-1
cdr3_aa: CASSKRIEKGLEAFF
cdr3_nt: TGTGCCAGCAGCAAACGGATCGAAAAGGGACTTGAAGCTTTCTTT

cdr3_length: 15
j_call: TRBJ2-7
d_call: -
clone_size: -
v_call: TRBV5-1
cdr3_aa: CASSLGVVVSYEQYF
cdr3_nt: TGCGCCAGCAGCCTCGGGGTTGTAGTTTCCTACGAGCAGTACTTC

cdr3_length: 18
j_call: TRBJ2-6
d_call: TRBD2
clone_size: -
v_call: TRBV11-2
cdr3_aa: CASSPIGTRRPGANVLTF
cdr3_nt: TGTGCCAGCAGCCCGATCGGGACTAGAAGACCTGGGGCCAACGTCCTGACTTTC

cdr3_length: 13
j_call: TRBJ1-1
d_call: -
clone_size: -
v_call: TRBV10-3
cdr3_aa: CAIRGDTNTEAFF
cdr3_nt: TGTGCCATCAGAGGGGATACGAACACTGAAGCTTTCTTT

cdr3_length: 15
j_call: TRBJ1-1
d_call: TRBD1
clone_size: -
v_call: TRBV11-2
cdr3_aa: CASSPGTGGDTEAFF
cdr3_nt: TGTGCCAGCAGCCCCGGGACAGGGGGAGACACTGAAGCTTTCTTT

cdr3_length: 15
j_call: TRBJ2-7
d_call: -
clone_size: -
v_call: TRBV27
cdr3_aa: CASSPRRDKVYEQYF
cdr3_nt: TGTGCCAGCAGCCCCCGTCGGGACAAAGTCTACGAGCAGTACTTC